These T cell receptor beta chains were read from a single sample in a study of T cells after yellow fever vaccination. TCRdb re-called the 5' RACE reads through MiXCR, storing one row per CDR3 protein. The sample has some 350,000 distinct CDR3 sequences; 8.7% are singletons. The sequencing used PBMCs, collected on the day of the first yellow fever vaccination. All receptors come from a man younger than 35 who received the YFV17D yellow fever vaccine. Both conserved end residues are part of each CDR3. Each record gives: V gene, J gene, clone size, D gene, CDR3 protein, CDR3 DNA. D genes are given only for firm matches. A row's size may be missing; if present it is once, few, many or a size class.

TRBV3-1,TRBJ2-3,.,.,CASSQEGGTGWADTQYF,TGTGCCAGCAGCCAAGAAGGTGGAACAGGATGGGCAGATACGCAGTATTTT
TRBV12-3/TRBV12-4,TRBJ1-1,many,.,CASSLNTGPLGGEAFF,TGTGCCAGCAGTCTCAATACAGGGCCCCTAGGTGGTGAAGCTTTCTTT
TRBV18,TRBJ2-7,few,.,CASSLIQGREQYF,TGTGCCAGCTCACTAATACAGGGGAGGGAGCAGTACTTC
TRBV7-2,TRBJ1-1,.,.,CASSSTGQNTEAFF,TGTGCCAGCAGCTCAACAGGCCAGAACACTGAAGCTTTCTTT
TRBV12-3/TRBV12-4,TRBJ2-7,few,.,CASSPHKGAYEQYF,TGTGCCAGCAGTCCCCACAAGGGGGCCTACGAGCAGTACTTC
TRBV12-3/TRBV12-4,TRBJ2-3,few,TRBD2,CASLAGSTDTQYF,TGTGCCTCTCTAGCGGGGAGCACAGATACGCAGTATTTT
TRBV12-3/TRBV12-4,TRBJ2-7,many,.,CASSSIGSYEQYF,TGTGCCAGCAGTTCTATAGGTTCCTACGAGCAGTACTTC
TRBV12-3/TRBV12-4,TRBJ1-5,few,.,CASSLGGTRSNQPQHF,TGTGCCAGCAGTTTAGGAGGGACTCGGAGCAATCAGCCCCAGCATTTT
TRBV24-1,TRBJ2-5,.,.,CATSDTRGYQETQYF,TGTGCCACCAGTGATACACGGGGGTACCAAGAGACCCAGTACTTC
TRBV15,TRBJ1-6,.,.,CATSRDSLNSPLHF,TGTGCCACCAGCAGAGACAGCCTCAATTCACCCCTCCACTTT
TRBV12-3/TRBV12-4,TRBJ2-1,few,TRBD2,CASSRTGLVRDEQFF,TGTGCCAGCAGCCGAACGGGACTAGTAAGGGATGAGCAGTTCTTC
TRBV7-6,TRBJ2-7,.,TRBD1,CASSPGERTGTYEQYF,TGTGCCAGCAGTCCGGGTGAGCGGACAGGGACCTACGAGCAGTACTTC
TRBV5-4,TRBJ1-1,.,.,CASTGGSSLNTEAFF,TGTGCCAGCACCGGGGGGTCCAGCCTGAACACTGAAGCTTTCTTT
TRBV7-9,TRBJ2-2,.,TRBD2,CATSTSGGTGELFF,TGTGCCACCTCGACTAGCGGGGGAACCGGGGAGCTGTTTTTT
TRBV7-8,TRBJ2-3,.,.,CASSFLLITDTQYF,TGTGCCAGCAGCTTCCTACTGATCACAGATACGCAGTATTTT
TRBV7-8,TRBJ2-7,.,.,CASSLPRRGRDYEQYF,TGTGCCAGCAGCTTACCTAGGAGGGGGAGGGACTACGAGCAGTACTTC
TRBV4-1,TRBJ2-3,few,.,CASSQYQRAGGGTDTQYF,TGCGCCAGCAGCCAATACCAGAGGGCAGGCGGGGGCACAGATACGCAGTATTTT
TRBV28,TRBJ1-4,few,.,CASSLWGAGNEKLFF,TGTGCCAGCAGTTTGTGGGGGGCCGGTAATGAAAAACTGTTTTTT
TRBV28,TRBJ1-1,few,.,CASSAPRGGNTEAFF,TGTGCCAGCAGTGCACCGAGGGGTGGGAACACTGAAGCTTTCTTT
TRBV7-6,TRBJ1-4,.,TRBD1,CASSPKPTGTNEKLFF,TGTGCCAGCAGCCCTAAGCCGACAGGGACGAATGAAAAACTGTTTTTT
TRBV30,TRBJ2-7,.,TRBD2,CAWSTGTSFYEQYF,TGTGCCTGGAGCACCGGGACTAGCTTCTACGAGCAGTACTTC
TRBV7-9,TRBJ1-5,once,.,CASSPRGGDQPQHF,TGTGCCAGCAGCCCTAGGGGGGGGGATCAGCCCCAGCATTTT